This TCR beta chain was captured by sequencing in a study of cytomegalovirus exposure and HLA in healthy donors. Findings and caveats of the study: Follow-up analysis later connected one missense variant in DCLRE1C with trimming of TCR beta V- and J-genes. A previous analysis found most TCR beta V segments productive roughly 87% or roughly 30% of the time.

To note about this clone: The antigen remains unidentified.

The PCR made use of 60 Vbeta and 13 Jbeta primers. Clones were read by immunoSEQ multiplex PCR, and TCRdb kept only the in-frame ones, dropping some. The data contain about 89,000 clones, around 67% of them seen just once; the ten biggest clones take up 2.3%. The germline V and J ends were trimmed by 2 bases and 4 bases, with 11 bases remaining between them. The length of the CDR3 is 14 residues. The V gene's germline CDR1 is PRHDT and CDR2 FYEKMQ (reference sequence). The sequence derives from a human donor in good health. This chain joins TRBV13 and TRBJ1-2; TRBD1 is a possible D gene (6 bases). The sequenced material came from PBMCs. DNA of the CDR3: TGTGCCAGCAGCTTACCAGGGGAGAGCTATGGCTACACCTTC. This gives the protein CASSLPGESYGYTF.